What follows describes a single T cell receptor beta chain. This sample is part of a study of long-term antiretroviral therapy in people with HIV. Study as a whole: Collection dates of the earliest samples fall about a decade before the 2015 immediate-ART recommendation.

Run at survey level, the immunoSEQ assay was version v3.0. TCRdb's copy holds only in-frame clones and misses some; the assay was immunoSEQ multiplex PCR. The data hold some 27,000 clones, with roughly 84% observed a single time. CDR1 and CDR2 (germline): SGHRS, YFSETQ. CDR3 size: 16 residues. The trim removed 4 bases at V and 2 bases at J, leaving 3 bases unmatched. The gene calls are TRBV5-1 and TRBJ2-2, with TRBD2 identical over 12 bases. This sample comprised unsorted PBMCs, obtained 3 years after starting antiretroviral therapy. The source is a man in his forties with HIV. The CDR3 protein is CASSKGLAGNTGELFF. CDR3 bases: TGCGCCAGCAGCAAAGGACTAGCGGGAAACACCGGGGAGCTGTTTTTT. The whole variable domain, filled in from reference TRBV5-1 and TRBJ2-2, reads KAGVTQTPRYLIKTRGQQVTLSCSPISGHRSVSWYQQTPGQGLQFLFEYFSETQRNKGNFPGRFSGRQFSNSRSEMNVSTLELGDSALYLCASSKGLAGNTGELFFGEGSRLTVL.